The clone carrying this TCR beta chain was counted a single time. As yet, its antigen is unknown. The data originate from a study of Siglec-9 on CD8 T cells in melanoma. Study-wide results and limits: An effector memory CD8+ subset marked by Siglec-9 reportedly appeared to gather in melanoma.

Assay used: immunoSEQ multiplex PCR; TCRdb lists only in-frame clones, some missing. The table records tens of thousands of clones, about 80% of them present only once. Germline CDR1 reads KGHSH; CDR2 reads LQKENI. V trimming: 2 bases; J trimming: 4 bases; junction bases outside the gene matches: 10. CDR3 length: 16 amino acids. Source material: Siglec-9- CD8+ T cells sorted from blood. This chain connects TRBV18 to TRBJ1-1; the match to TRBD1 covers 7 bases. The sequence came from a human donor in good health. CDR3 loop: CASSPFGEGAATEAFF. The CDR3 coding sequence is TGTGCCAGCTCACCATTCGGAGAGGGGGCGGCCACTGAAGCTTTCTTT.